This note documents a single TCR beta chain sequence. Its binding antigen is unknown. No base quality information exists; no much larger clone differs at one position. This record comes from a study of cytotoxic CD8 clonotypes in ibrutinib-treated CLL (dated by TCRdb to 2020 to 2023). Notes on the research overall: The cohort was composed of under 12 relapsed/refractory and around 15 treatment-naive patients; IGHV unmutated status was identified in under 18 patients. Responses were partial in roughly 25 patients and complete in 2; after median roughly 69 months follow-up, about 14 stayed in remission and 12 progressed. All remission and progressive disease samples were collected while patients were still receiving ibrutinib. Of the approximately 86 participants in the trial, about 25 had longitudinal samples available. The response samples were drawn at a median of approximately 12 months into treatment, with a range of roughly 6 to 36 months. On average, each sample yielded about 250,000 productive templates and 94,082 productive rearrangements. Cryopreserved peripheral blood mononuclear cells were obtained prior to treatment, at the time of response, and at either disease progression or sustained remission. Findings and caveats that apply to the study as a whole: Public clonotypes were found to be uncommon and were observed to contract or remain stable during treatment; the increase in clonality was shown to reflect expansion of private clonotypes at ibrutinib response. At ibrutinib response clonality went up, during sustained remission it held steady, and at progression it dropped back toward baseline. At baseline, clonality was higher than in age-matched healthy donors and showed a strong correlation with circulating CD8+ T-cell counts. Sustained-remission and progressing patients did not have matched sampling times, and lymph node repertoires were not examined.

The CDR3 contains 15 residues, cysteine and phenylalanine counted. The sequence is cut down to CDR3 DNA, 45 bases in frame from base 1. V is pruned by 3 bases and J by 7 bases, leaving 14 bases of the junction without a gene match. As encoded in the germline V gene, CDR1 is SQVTM while CDR2 is ANQGSEA. On a MiSeq, deep resolution sequencing aimed for a depth between 1 in 1 million and 1 in 200,000 T cells, with each clonotype covered 10x on average. The immunoSEQ hsTCRB Kit was used to generate TCR beta libraries. The paper's data handling went like this. The data were analyzed with ImmunoSEQ Analyzer and ImmunoSEQ Data Assistant, and V, D and J gene assignments followed IMGT definitions. Clonality, which ranges from 0 to 1, was calculated as one minus the normalized Shannon entropy of productive rearrangement frequencies. Public clonotype analysis was restricted to overrepresented clonotypes comprising at least 0.05% of each patient's repertoire. Roughly 12 age-matched healthy donor repertoires from immuneACCESS were used as controls for clonality. What TCRdb holds here is the immuneACCESS table cut down to in-frame rearrangements. Part of the clones is not present; checked against another copy, under half of the missing clones reflect an unresolved V gene, and the others are unexplained. The V and J calls and clone size come from that table; D and trimming were worked out from the DNA. The sample table shows 130,000 or so clones, and about 79% are seen once. The ten largest clones represent about 13% of the sample.

The sample's time point label, decoded: about eleven months on ibrutinib. For TCR beta library preparation, about 1.8 micrograms of genomic DNA were isolated from cryopreserved PBMCs. Longitudinal blood samples from CLL patients receiving ibrutinib monotherapy were subjected to high-throughput TCR beta sequencing. Patients were enrolled in a phase 2 open-label single-center ibrutinib monotherapy trial. This clonotype was sampled from a human donor with chronic lymphocytic leukemia. The rearranged segments are TRBV29-1 and TRBJ2-5, with TRBD2 identical over 7 junction bases. This specimen consisted of PBMCs, obtained after 12 months of ibrutinib treatment. CDR3 reads: CSVDTTLGGGGTQYF. The sequenced DNA is TGCAGCGTTGACACGACCCTGGGTGGCGGGGGGACCCAGTACTTC. Where the CDR3 stops, the reference TRBV29-1 and TRBJ2-5 genes take over; the full variable domain is SAVISQKPSRDICQRGTSLTIQCQVDSQVTMMFWYRQQPGQSLTLIATANQGSEATYESGFVIDKFPISRPNLTFSTLTVSNMSPEDSSIYLCSVDTTLGGGGTQYFGPGTRLLVL.